This T cell receptor beta chain was sequenced for a study of beta chain features in type 1 diabetes. Expressed TCRB transcripts were sequenced because the entire RNA isolate underwent reverse transcription. This table comes from immunoSEQ multiplex PCR, and its TCRdb copy is limited to in-frame clones, with some not included. The data show more than 300,000 clones, 8% seen once. The germline V gene has CDR1 SGHTA and CDR2 FQGNSA. Germline trimming cut 2 bases from V and 3 bases from J; bases unmatched to any gene: 7. The CDR3 totals 16 residues. CD45RO/CCR7/CD25/CD127/CD95/CD27 separated CD4+ naive, central memory, regulatory and stem cell-like memory cells by sorting.

Sequencing was carried out using central memory CD4+ T cells from blood. This receptor was taken from a woman aged 18-35 years in good health. This chain joins TRBV7-2 and TRBJ2-7; TRBD1 matches at 10 bases. The CDR3 region is CASSLMSGTGVYEQYF. CDR3 bases: TGTGCCAGCAGCTTAATGTCCGGGACAGGGGTCTACGAGCAGTACTTC.